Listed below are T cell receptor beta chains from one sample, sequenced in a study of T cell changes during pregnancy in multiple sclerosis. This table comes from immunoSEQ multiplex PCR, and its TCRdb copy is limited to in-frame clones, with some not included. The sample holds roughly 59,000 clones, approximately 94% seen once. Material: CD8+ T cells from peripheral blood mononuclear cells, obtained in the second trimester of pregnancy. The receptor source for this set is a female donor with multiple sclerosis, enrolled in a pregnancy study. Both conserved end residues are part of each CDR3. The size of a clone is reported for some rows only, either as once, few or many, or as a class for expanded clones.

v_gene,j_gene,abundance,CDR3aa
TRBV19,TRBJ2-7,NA,CASSIAPGGWNEQYF
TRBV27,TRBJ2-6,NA,CASSFSGANVLTF
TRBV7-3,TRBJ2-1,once,CASRPGLAVGGEQFF
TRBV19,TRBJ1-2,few,CASSNRDYGYTF
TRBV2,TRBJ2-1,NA,CASNWETGGHYNEQFF
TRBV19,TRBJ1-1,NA,CATSTGTGSTEAFF
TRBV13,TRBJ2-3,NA,CASSLRLAGGIVTDTQYF
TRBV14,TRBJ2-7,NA,CASSQVMRSYEQYF
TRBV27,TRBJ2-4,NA,CASSMGGAKNIQYF
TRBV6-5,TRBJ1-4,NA,CASSSGNEKLFF
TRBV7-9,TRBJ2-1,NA,CASSSTGGNEQFF
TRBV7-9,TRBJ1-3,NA,CASLGREGIGNTIYF
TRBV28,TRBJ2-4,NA,CASSLATRRQGLAKNIQYF